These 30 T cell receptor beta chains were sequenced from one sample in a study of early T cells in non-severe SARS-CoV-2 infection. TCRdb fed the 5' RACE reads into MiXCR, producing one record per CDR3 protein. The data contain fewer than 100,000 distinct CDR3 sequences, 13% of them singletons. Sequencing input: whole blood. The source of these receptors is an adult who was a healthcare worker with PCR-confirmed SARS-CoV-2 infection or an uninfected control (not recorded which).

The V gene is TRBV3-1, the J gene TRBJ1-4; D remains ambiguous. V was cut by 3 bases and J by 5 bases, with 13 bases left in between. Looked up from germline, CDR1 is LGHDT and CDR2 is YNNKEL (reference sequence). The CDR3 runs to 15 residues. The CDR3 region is CASSQWSRSNEKLFF. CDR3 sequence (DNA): TGTGCCAGCAGCCAGTGGAGCAGGAGCAATGAAAAACTGTTTTTT.

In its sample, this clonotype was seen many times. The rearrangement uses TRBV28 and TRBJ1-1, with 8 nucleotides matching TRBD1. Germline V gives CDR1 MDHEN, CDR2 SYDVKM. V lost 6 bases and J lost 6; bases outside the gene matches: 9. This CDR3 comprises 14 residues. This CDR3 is CASSPETGVAEAFF. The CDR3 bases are TGTGCCAGCAGCCCGGAGACAGGGGTTGCTGAAGCTTTCTTT.

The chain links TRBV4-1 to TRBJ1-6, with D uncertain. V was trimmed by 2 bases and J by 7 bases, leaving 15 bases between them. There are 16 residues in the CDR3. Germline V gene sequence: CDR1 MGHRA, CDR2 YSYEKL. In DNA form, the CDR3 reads TGCGCCAGCAGCCAATGGATCCTAGGGCGCAATTCACCCCTCCACTTT. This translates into CASSQWILGRNSPLHF.

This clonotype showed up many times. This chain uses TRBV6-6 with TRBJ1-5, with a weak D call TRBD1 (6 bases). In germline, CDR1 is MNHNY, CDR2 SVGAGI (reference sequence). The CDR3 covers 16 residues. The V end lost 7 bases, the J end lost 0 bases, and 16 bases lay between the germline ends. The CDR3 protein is CASILQGPYSNQPQHF. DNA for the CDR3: TGTGCCAGCATCCTACAGGGACCCTATAGCAATCAGCCCCAGCATTTT.

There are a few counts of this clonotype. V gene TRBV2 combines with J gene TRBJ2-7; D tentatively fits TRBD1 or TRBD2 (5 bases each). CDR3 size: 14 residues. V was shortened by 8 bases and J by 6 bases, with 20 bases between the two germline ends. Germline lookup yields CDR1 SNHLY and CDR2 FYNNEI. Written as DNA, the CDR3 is TGTGCCAGCCAGGGCGGGCAGTCCCCCGGCGAGCAGTACTTC. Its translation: CASQGGQSPGEQYF.

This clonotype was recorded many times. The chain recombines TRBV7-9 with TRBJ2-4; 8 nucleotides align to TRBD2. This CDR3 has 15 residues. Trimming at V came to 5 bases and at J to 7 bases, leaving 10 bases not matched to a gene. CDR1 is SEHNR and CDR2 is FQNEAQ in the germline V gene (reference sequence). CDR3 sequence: CASSQVSGGPNIQYF. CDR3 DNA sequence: TGTGCCAGCAGCCAAGTCAGCGGGGGACCTAACATTCAGTACTTC.

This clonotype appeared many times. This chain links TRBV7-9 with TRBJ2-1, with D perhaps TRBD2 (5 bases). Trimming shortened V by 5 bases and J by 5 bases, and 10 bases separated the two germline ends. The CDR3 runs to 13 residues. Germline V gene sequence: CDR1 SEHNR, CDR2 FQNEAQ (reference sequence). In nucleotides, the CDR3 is TGTGCCAGCAGCCGGGGAGTGAACAATGAGCAGTTCTTC. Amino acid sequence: CASSRGVNNEQFF.

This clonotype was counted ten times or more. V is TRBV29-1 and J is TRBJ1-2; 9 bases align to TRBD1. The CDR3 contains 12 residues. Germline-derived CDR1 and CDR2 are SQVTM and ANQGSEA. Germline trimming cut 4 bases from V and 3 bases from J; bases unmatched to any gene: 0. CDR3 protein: CSVGTGDYGYTF. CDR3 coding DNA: TGCAGCGTTGGGACAGGGGACTATGGCTACACCTTC.

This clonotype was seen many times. CDR3 region: CSAVTDRGVNEQFF. The CDR3 nucleotides are TGCAGTGCCGTAACGGACAGGGGGGTCAATGAGCAGTTCTTC. The chain has TRBV20-1 and TRBJ2-1; 10 bases are shared with TRBD1. The CDR3 covers 14 residues. V lost 6 bases, J lost 6 bases, and 8 bases stayed unmatched. Germline-derived CDR1 and CDR2 are DFQATT and SNEGSKA (reference sequence).

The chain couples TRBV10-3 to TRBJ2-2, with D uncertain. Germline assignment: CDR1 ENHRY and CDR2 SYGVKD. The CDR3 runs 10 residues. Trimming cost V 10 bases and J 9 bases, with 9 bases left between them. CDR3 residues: CATFSRELFF. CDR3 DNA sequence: TGTGCCACCTTTTCCAGGGAGCTGTTTTTT.

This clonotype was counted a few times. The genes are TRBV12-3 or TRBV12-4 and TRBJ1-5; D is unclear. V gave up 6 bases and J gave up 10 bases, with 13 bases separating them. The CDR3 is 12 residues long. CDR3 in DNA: TGTGCCAGCAGGACCGGCCATCTTCCCCAGCATTTT. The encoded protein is CASRTGHLPQHF.

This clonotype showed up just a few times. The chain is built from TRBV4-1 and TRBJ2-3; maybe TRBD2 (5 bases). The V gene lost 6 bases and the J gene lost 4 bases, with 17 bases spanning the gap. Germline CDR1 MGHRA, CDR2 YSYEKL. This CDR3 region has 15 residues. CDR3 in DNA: TGCGCCAGCAGTCGAAGTACGGGAAGCGCAGATACGCAGTATTTT. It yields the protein CASSRSTGSADTQYF.

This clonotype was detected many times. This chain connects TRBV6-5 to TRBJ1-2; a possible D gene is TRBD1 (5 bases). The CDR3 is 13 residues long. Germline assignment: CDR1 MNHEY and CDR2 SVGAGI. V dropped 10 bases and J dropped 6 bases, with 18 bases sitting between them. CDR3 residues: CATSRGWGDGYTF. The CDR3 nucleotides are TGTGCCACCTCCCGGGGCTGGGGTGATGGCTACACCTTC.

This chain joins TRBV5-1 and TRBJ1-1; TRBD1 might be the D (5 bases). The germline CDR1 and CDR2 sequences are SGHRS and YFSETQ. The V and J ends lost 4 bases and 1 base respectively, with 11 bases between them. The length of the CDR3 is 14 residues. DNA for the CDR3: TGCGCCAGCAGCCAACAGGTAACGAACACTGAAGCTTTCTTT. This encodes CASSQQVTNTEAFF.

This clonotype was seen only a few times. CDR3 sequence reads: CSARSRQGDYEQYF. The CDR3 nucleotides read TGCAGTGCTAGATCCCGACAGGGGGACTACGAGCAGTACTTC. V gene TRBV20-1 combines with J gene TRBJ2-7; TRBD1 agrees at 9 bases. The CDR3 covers 14 residues. The J segment lost 3 bases and the V segment lost 2 bases, leaving 5 bases of the junction unmatched. Germline CDR1 reads DFQATT; CDR2 reads SNEGSKA (reference sequence).

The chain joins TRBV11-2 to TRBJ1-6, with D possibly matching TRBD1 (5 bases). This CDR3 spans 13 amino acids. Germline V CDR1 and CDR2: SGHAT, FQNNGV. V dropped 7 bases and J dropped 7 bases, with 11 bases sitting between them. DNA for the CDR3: TGTGCCAGCACGCAGAGGGGAAATTCACCCCTCCACTTT. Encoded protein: CASTQRGNSPLHF.

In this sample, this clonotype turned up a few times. CDR3 residues: CASSPQGITGNTIYF. The CDR3 DNA reads TGTGCCAGCAGTCCACAGGGGATTACTGGAAACACCATATATTTT. The chain employs TRBV28 and TRBJ1-3; TRBD1 agrees at 7 bases. Unmatched junction bases numbered 6, after V lost 5 bases and J lost 2 bases. The CDR3 length is 15 residues. Germline loops: CDR1 MDHEN, CDR2 SYDVKM.

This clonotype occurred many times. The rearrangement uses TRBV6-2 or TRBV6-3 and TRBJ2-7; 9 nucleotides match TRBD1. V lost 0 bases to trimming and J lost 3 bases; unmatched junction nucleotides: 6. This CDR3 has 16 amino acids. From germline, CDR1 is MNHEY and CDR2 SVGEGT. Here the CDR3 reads CASSYSRTGDLYEQYF. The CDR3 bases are TGTGCCAGCAGTTACTCCCGGACAGGGGACCTCTACGAGCAGTACTTC.

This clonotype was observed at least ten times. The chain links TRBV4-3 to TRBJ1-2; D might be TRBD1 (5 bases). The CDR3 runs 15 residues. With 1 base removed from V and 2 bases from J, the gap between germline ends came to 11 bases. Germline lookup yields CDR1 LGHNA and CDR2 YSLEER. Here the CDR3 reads CASSQGSDSNYGYTF. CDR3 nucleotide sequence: TGCGCCAGCAGCCAAGGTTCCGACAGCAACTATGGCTACACCTTC.

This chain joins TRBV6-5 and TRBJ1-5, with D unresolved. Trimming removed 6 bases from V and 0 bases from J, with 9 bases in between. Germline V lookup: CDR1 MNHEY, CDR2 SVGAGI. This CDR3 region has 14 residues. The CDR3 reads CASSRHHSNQPQHF. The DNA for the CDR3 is TGTGCCAGCAGCAGACACCATAGCAATCAGCCCCAGCATTTT.

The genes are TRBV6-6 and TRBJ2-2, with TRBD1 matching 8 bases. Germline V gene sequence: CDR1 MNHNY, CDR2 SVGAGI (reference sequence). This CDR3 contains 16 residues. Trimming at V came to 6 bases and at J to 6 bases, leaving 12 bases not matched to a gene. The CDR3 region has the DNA TGTGCCAGCAGCGACCCGGACAGGGCGAGGTCCGGGGAGCTGTTTTTT. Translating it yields CASSDPDRARSGELFF.

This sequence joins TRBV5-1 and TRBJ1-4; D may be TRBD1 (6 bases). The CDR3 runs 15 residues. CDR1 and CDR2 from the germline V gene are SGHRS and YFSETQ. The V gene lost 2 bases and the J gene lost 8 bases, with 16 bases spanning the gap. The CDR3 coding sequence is TGCGCCAGCAGCTTAAGAACAGGGATCGGGGAAAAACTGTTTTTT. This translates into CASSLRTGIGEKLFF. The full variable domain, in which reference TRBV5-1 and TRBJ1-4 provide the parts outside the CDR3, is KAGVTQTPRYLIKTRGQQVTLSCSPISGHRSVSWYQQTPGQGLQFLFEYFSETQRNKGNFPGRFSGRQFSNSRSEMNVSTLELGDSALYLCASSLRTGIGEKLFFGSGTQLSVL.

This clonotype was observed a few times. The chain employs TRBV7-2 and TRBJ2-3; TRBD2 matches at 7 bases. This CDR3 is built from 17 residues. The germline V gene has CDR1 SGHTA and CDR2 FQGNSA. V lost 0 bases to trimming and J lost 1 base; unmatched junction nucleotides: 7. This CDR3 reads CASSLALGGSGTDTQYF. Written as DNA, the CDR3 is TGTGCCAGCAGCTTAGCCTTGGGAGGGAGTGGCACAGATACGCAGTATTTT.

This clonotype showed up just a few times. CDR3 residues: CASSPQEGNGYTF. The DNA for the CDR3 is TGTGCCAGCTCACCACAGGAGGGCAACGGCTACACCTTC. The chain has TRBV18 and TRBJ1-2; no firm D call. Germline CDR1 KGHSH, CDR2 LQKENI. The CDR3 spans 13 residues. Trimming shortened V by 1 base and J by 8 bases, and 11 bases separated the two germline ends.

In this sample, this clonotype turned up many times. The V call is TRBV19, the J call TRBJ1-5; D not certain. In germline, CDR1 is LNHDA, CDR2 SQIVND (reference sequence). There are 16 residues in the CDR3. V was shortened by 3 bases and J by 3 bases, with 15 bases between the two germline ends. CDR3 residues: CASSIETSIVNQPQHF. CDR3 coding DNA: TGTGCCAGTAGTATCGAGACATCGATAGTCAATCAGCCCCAGCATTTT.

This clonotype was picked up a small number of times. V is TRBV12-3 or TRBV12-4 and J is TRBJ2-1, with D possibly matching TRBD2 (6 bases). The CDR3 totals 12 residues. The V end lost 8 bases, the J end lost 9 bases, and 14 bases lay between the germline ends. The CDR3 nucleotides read TGTGCCAGCGGGGACTGGGTGGGTGAGCAGTTCTTC. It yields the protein CASGDWVGEQFF.

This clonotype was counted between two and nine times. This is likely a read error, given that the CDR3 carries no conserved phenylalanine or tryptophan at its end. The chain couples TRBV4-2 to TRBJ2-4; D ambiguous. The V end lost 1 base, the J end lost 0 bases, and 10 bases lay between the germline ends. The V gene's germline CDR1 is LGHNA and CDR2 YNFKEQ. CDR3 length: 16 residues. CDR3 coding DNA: TGTGCCAGCAGCCAAGGGCTAGACCAAGCCAAAAACATTCAGTACCTC. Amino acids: CASSQGLDQAKNIQYL.

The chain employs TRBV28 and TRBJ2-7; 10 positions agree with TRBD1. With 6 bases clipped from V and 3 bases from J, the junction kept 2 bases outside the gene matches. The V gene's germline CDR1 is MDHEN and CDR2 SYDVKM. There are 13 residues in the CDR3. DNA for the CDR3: TGTGCCAGCAGGGACAGGGGGTTCTACGAGCAGTACTTC. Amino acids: CASRDRGFYEQYF. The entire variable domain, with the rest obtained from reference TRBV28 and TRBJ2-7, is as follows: DVKVTQSSRYLVKRTGEKVFLECVQDMDHENMFWYRQDPGLGLRLIYFSYDVKMKEKGDIPEGYSVSREKKERFSLILESASTNQTSMYLCASRDRGFYEQYFGPGTRLTVT.

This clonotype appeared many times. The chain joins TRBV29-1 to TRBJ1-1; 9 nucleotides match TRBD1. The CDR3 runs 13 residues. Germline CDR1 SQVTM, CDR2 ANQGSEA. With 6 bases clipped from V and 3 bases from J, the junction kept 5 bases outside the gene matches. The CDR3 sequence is CSVGQGRYTEAFF. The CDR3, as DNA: TGCAGCGTGGGACAGGGAAGGTACACTGAAGCTTTCTTT.

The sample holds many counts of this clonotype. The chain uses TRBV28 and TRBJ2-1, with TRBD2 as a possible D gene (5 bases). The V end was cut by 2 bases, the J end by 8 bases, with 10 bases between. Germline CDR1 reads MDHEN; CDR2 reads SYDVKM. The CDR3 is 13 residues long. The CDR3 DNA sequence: TGTGCCAGCAGTTTAACGGGGTTCGATGAGCAGTTCTTC. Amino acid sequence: CASSLTGFDEQFF.